Below, one T cell receptor (beta chain) is given with its context. Deletions cut 5 bases from V and 3 bases from J, with 10 bases between. There are 13 residues in the CDR3. The germline gives CDR1 SEHNR, CDR2 FQNEAQ (reference sequence). This table comes from immunoSEQ multiplex PCR, and its TCRdb copy is limited to in-frame clones, with some not included. The sample yields about 130,000 clones, around 88% seen once. The data were taken from a study of blood T cell repertoires in COVID-19. The chain is built from TRBV7-9 and TRBJ1-2, with a tentative D call TRBD1 (5 bases). This clonotype was sampled from a man between 60 and 70 years old with COVID-19, enrolled during active disease. Sequencing was performed on peripheral blood. As DNA, the CDR3 is TGTGCCAGCAGCCTAGGGGAGGACTATGGCTACACCTTC. This codes for CASSLGEDYGYTF.